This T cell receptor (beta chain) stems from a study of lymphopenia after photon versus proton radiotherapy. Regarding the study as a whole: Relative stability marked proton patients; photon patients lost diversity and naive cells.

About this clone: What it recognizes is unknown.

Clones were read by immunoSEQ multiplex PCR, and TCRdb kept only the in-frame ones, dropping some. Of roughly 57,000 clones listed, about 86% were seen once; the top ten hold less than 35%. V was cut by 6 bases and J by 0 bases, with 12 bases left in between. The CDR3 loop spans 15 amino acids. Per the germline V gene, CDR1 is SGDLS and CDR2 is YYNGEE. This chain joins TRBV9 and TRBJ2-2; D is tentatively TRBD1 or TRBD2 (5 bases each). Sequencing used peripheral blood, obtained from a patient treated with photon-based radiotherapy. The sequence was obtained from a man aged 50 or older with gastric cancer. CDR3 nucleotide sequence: TGTGCCAGCACCCGGGACGGCTCGAACACCGGGGAGCTGTTTTTT. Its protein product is CASTRDGSNTGELFF.